Sequencing of this T cell receptor beta chain was carried out in a study of T-cell reconstitution after alpha-beta-depleted transplantation in children. Germline V gene lookup returns CDR1 LNHNV and CDR2 YYDKDF (reference sequence). This CDR3 is built from 15 residues. The V gene lost 0 bases and the J gene lost 1 base, with 7 bases spanning the gap. This clonotype was seen at least ten times. TCRbeta library preparation incorporated unique molecular identifiers. In TCRdb, the PCR reads were re-called with MiXCR into one record per CDR3 protein. The sample consists of about 610,000 distinct CDR3 sequences, roughly a tenth of them appearing once.

The chain carries TRBV15 and TRBJ2-1; D gene unclear. The receptor's source is a human donor who donated a stem cell graft to a child with acute myeloid leukemia. The sequencing here drew on PBMCs from the stem cell graft donor, taken from the stem cell graft. The CDR3 sequence: CATSRDRSSYNEQFF. The CDR3 DNA is TGTGCCACCAGCAGAGATCGGTCATCCTACAATGAGCAGTTCTTC.